This T cell receptor (beta chain) was retrieved from a study of spatial heterogeneity in lung cancer. Turning to the study itself: Each unique TCR and UMI combination was seen more than ten times on average in raw reads. Study-wide points: Blood carried ubiquitous expanded tumor TCRs more at resection than follow-up.

Time point meaning: sample taken at primary tumor resection. The study sequenced unsorted whole RNA from tumor, nontumor lung or frozen PBMC. Donors were around 70 untreated early-stage non-small cell lung cancer patients. This clonotype was detected many times. Its antigen is not identified. MiXCR, applied by TCRdb to the 5' RACE reads, yields one record per CDR3 protein. The table records 45,000 to 55,000 distinct CDR3 sequences, roughly 5.7% of them present only once. V was shortened by 5 bases and J by 0 bases, with 20 bases between the two germline ends. The CDR3 runs 18 residues. The germline V gene encodes CDR1 SGHVS and CDR2 FNYEAQ.

The sequence was collected from a male donor with early-stage non-small cell lung cancer. The sample in question was PBMCs, obtained at surgery. V and J are TRBV7-6 and TRBJ2-1; D remains ambiguous. The CDR3 DNA reads as TGTGCCAGCAGCACTTCGGATTCTCGTTTCAGCTCCTACAATGAGCAGTTCTTC. Protein sequence: CASSTSDSRFSSYNEQFF. Using reference TRBV7-6 and TRBJ2-1 for the parts outside the CDR3, the full variable domain is GAGVSQSPRYKVTKRGQDVALRCDPISGHVSLYWYRQALGQGPEFLTYFNYEAQQDKSGLPNDRFSAERPEGSISTLTIQRTEQRDSAMYRCASSTSDSRFSSYNEQFFGPGTRLTVL.